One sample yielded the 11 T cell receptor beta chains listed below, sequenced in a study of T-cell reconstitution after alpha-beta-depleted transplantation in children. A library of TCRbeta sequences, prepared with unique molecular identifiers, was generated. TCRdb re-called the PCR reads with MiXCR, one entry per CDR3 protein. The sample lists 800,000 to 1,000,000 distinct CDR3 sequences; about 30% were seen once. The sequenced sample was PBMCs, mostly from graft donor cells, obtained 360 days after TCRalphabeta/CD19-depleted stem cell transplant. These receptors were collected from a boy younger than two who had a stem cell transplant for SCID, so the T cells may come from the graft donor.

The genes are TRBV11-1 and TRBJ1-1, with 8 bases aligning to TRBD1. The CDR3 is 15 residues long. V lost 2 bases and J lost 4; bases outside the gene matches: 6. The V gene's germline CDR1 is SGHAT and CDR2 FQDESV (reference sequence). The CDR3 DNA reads TGTGCCAGCAGCTTATCGGACAGGGATAGCACTGAAGCTTTCTTT. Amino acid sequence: CASSLSDRDSTEAFF.

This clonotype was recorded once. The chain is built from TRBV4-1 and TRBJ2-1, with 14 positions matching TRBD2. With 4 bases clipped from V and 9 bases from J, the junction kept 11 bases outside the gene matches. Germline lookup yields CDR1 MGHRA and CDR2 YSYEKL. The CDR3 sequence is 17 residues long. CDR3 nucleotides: TGCGCCAGCAGCCTCCACCCGACTAGCGGGGGGGCCGGTGAGCAGTTCTTC. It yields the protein CASSLHPTSGGAGEQFF.

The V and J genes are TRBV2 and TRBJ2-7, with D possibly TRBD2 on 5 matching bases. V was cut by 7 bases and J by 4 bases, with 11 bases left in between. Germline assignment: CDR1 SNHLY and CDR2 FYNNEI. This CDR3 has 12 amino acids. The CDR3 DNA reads TGTGCCAGCATCGGACGGGGTTACGAGCAGTACTTC. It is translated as CASIGRGYEQYF.

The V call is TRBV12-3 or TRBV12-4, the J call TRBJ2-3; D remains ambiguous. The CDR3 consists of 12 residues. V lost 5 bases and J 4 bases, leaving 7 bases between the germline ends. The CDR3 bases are TGTGCCAGCAGTCCACAGCCAGATACGCAGTATTTT. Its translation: CASSPQPDTQYF.

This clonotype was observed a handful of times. For the CDR3, the DNA is TGTGCCAGCTCTTCCGAGACAGGAGGAACTAGCAATCAGCCCCAGCATTTT. Residues: CASSSETGGTSNQPQHF. This chain uses TRBV18 with TRBJ1-5; possible D gene TRBD1, 6 bases. V was clipped by 6 bases and J by 0 bases, with 18 bases between them. Germline values: CDR1 KGHSH, CDR2 LQKENI. The CDR3 loop spans 17 amino acids.

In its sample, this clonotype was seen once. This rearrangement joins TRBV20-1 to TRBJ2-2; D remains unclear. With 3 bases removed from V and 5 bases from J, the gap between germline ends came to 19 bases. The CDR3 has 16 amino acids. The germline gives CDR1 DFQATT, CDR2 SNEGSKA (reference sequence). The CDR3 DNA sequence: TGCAGTGCTAGCGTAGTGGCATCCCAAGGGACCGGGGAGCTGTTTTTT. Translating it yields CSASVVASQGTGELFF.

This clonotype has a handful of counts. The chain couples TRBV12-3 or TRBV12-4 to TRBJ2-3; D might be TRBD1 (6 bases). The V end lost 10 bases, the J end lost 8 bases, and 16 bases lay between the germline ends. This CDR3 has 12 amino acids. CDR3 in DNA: TGTGCCATTACTGACAGGTATACTACGCAGTATTTT. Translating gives CAITDRYTTQYF.

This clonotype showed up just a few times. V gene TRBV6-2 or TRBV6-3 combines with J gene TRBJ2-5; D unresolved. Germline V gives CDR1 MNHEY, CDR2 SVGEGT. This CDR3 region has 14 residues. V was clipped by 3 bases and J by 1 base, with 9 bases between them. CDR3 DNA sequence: TGTGCCAGCAGTTATGTCGGACCCCAAGAGACCCAGTACTTC. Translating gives CASSYVGPQETQYF.

The CDR3 DNA is TGTGCCAGCAGCCCCAACAGATTCTCCTACGAGCAGTACTTC. Translation: CASSPNRFSYEQYF. This chain connects TRBV6-1 to TRBJ2-7; no definite D call. The CDR3 is 14 residues long. Germline V CDR1 and CDR2: MNHNS, SASEGT. V lost 6 bases, J lost 0 bases, and 12 bases lay in between.

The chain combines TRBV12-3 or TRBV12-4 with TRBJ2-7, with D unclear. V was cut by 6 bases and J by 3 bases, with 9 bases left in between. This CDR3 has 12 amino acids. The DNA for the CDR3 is TGTGCCAGCAGAAAAGACCTCTACGAGCAGTACTTC. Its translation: CASRKDLYEQYF.

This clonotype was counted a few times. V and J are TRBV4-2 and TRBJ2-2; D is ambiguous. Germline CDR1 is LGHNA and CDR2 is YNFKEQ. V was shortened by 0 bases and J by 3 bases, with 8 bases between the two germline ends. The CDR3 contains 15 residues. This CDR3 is CASSQDNRYTGELFF. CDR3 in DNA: TGTGCCAGCAGCCAAGATAACAGATACACCGGGGAGCTGTTTTTT.